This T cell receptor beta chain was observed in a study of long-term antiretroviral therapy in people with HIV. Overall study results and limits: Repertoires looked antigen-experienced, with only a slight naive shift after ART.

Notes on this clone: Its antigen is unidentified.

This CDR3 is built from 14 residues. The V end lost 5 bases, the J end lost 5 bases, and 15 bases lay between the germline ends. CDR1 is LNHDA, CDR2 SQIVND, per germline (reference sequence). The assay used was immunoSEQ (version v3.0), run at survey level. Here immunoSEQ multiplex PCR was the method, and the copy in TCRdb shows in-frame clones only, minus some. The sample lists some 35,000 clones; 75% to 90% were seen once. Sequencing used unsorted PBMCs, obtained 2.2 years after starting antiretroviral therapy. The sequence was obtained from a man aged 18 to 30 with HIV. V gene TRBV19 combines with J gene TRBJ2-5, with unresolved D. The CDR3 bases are TGTGCCAGTAGTTTCCTCGATGCGGAGGAGACCCAGTACTTC. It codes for CASSFLDAEETQYF.